The sequence of this TCR beta chain was determined in a study of post-analysis software for immune sequencing data. Unique molecular identifiers had been added to the TCR beta cDNA libraries. TCRdb called the PCR reads again in MiXCR, with one record for every CDR3 protein. This table has roughly 730,000 distinct CDR3 sequences, roughly 27% appearing once. Specimen: blood. The origin of this receptor is a girl between 10 and 17 years old with multiple sclerosis.

Here the CDR3 reads CSVPDSFSYEQYF. DNA of the CDR3: TGCAGTGTCCCGGACAGTTTCTCCTACGAGCAGTACTTC. V gene TRBV20-1 combines with J gene TRBJ2-7; D perhaps matches TRBD1 (6 bases). Trimming removed 7 bases from V and 0 bases from J, with 13 bases in between. This CDR3 is 13 amino acids long. The germline V gene encodes CDR1 DFQATT and CDR2 SNEGSKA (reference sequence).